This T cell receptor beta chain was observed in a study of blood T cells in healthy people across ages. General study results and limits: Estimates based on one million T cells were treated as lower bounds.

A second roughly 6 to 11 cycle PCR used barcoded and J-beta primers. Every molecule of cDNA carried a tag from a template-switch adaptor with 12 random nucleotides. Via MiXCR, TCRdb re-called the 5' RACE reads, giving one row per CDR3 protein. Of around 970,000 distinct CDR3 sequences listed, approximately 50% were seen once; the top ten hold about 20%. Donation came from healthy Caucasian individuals in Russia who were aged about 6 to 95. Comments on this clonotype: Antigen: not known.

Sequencing used blood. The sequence derives from a woman in her fifties or sixties in good health.

CDR3 bases: TGCAGTGCTAGAGTAGTTGGGACAGGGGTGGGCGAGCAGTACTTC. This gives the protein CSARVVGTGVGEQYF. This chain joins TRBV20-1 and TRBJ2-5; 10 nucleotides line up with TRBD1. The last part of the DNA fits TRBJ2-7 better; the J call may be wrong. Germline lookup yields CDR1 DFQATT and CDR2 SNEGSKA (reference sequence). This CDR3 region has 15 residues.